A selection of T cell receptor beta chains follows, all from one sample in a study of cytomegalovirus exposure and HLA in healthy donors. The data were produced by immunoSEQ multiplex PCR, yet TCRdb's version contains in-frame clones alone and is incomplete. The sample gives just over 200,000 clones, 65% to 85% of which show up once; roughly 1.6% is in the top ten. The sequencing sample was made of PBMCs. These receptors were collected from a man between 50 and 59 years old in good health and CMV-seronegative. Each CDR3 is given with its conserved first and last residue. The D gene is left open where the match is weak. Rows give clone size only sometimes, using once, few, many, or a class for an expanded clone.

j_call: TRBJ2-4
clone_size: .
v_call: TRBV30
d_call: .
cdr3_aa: CAWSDGGNIQYF
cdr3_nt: TGTGCCTGGAGTGATGGAGGAAACATTCAGTACTTC

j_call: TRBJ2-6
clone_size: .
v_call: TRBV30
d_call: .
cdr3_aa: CAWSHQGGGANVLTF
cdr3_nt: TGTGCCTGGTCCCACCAGGGTGGTGGGGCCAACGTCCTGACTTTC

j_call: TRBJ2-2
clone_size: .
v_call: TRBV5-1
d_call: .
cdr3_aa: CASSYSFPGGVGELFF
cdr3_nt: TGCGCCAGCAGCTATTCTTTCCCCGGCGGGGTCGGGGAGCTGTTTTTT

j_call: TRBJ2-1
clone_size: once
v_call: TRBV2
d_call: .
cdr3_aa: CASRTGSYNEQFF
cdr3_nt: TGTGCCAGCCGAACGGGAAGCTACAATGAGCAGTTCTTC

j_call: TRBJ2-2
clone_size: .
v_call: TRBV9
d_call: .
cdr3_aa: CASSLRWQQGKTGELFF
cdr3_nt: TGTGCCAGCAGCCTACGTTGGCAGCAGGGGAAGACCGGGGAGCTGTTTTTT

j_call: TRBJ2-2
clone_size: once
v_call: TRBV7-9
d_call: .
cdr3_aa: CASSRGVVENTGELFF
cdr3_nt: TGTGCCAGCAGCCGAGGCGTCGTCGAGAACACCGGGGAGCTGTTTTTT

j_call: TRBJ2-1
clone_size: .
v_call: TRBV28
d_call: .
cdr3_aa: CASSLEAYNEQFF
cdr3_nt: TGTGCCAGCAGTTTAGAGGCGTACAATGAGCAGTTCTTC

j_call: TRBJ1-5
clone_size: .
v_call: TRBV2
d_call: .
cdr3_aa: CASIRAENQPQHF
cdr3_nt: TGTGCCAGCATTCGTGCGGAGAATCAGCCCCAGCATTTT

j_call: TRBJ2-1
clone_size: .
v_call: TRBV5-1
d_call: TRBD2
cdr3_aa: CASSATPSGSAYNEQFF
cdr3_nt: TGCGCCAGCAGCGCAACTCCTAGCGGGAGTGCCTACAATGAGCAGTTCTTC

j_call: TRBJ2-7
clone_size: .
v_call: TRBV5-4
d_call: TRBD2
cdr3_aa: CASSLPGWGGEQYF
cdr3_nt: TGTGCCAGCAGCCTTCCCGGCTGGGGGGGCGAGCAGTACTTC

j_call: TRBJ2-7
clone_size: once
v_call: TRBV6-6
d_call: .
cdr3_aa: CASSYSTGAYEQYF
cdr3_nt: TGTGCCAGCAGTTACTCGACAGGAGCCTACGAGCAGTACTTC

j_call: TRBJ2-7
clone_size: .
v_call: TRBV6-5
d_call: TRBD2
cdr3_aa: CASSYSSGGSLSEQYF
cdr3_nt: TGTGCCAGCAGTTACTCGTCCGGCGGGAGTTTATCCGAGCAGTACTTC

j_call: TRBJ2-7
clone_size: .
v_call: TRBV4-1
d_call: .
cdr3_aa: CASSPYPSGVGAYEQYF
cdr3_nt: TGCGCCAGCAGCCCGTACCCTTCAGGTGTAGGGGCCTACGAGCAGTACTTC

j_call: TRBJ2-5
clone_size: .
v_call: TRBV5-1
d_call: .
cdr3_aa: CASSLLGVGETQYF
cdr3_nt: TGCGCCAGCAGCTTGCTAGGGGTGGGGGAGACCCAGTACTTC

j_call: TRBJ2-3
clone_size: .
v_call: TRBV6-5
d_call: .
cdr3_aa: CASMPGGTDTQYF
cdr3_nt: TGTGCCAGCATGCCAGGGGGCACAGATACGCAGTATTTT

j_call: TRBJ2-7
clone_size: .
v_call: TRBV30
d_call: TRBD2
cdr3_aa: CAWMGVAGGRYEQYF
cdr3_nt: TGTGCCTGGATGGGCGTGGCGGGAGGTCGGTACGAGCAGTACTTC

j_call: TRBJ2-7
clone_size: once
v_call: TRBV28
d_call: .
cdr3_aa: CASSSSSVVYEQYF
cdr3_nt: TGTGCCAGCAGTTCTTCTAGCGTAGTATACGAGCAGTACTTC

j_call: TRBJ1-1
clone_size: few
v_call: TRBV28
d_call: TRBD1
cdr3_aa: CASSTQGAGLPEAFF
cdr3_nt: TGTGCCAGCAGTACTCAGGGGGCAGGTCTTCCTGAAGCTTTCTTT

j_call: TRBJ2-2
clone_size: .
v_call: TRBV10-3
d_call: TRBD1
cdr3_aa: CAISERQGVTGELFF
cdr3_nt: TGTGCCATCAGTGAGAGACAGGGGGTCACCGGGGAGCTGTTTTTT

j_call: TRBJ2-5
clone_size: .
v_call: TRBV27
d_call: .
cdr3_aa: CASPREGGDQETQYF
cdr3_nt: TGTGCCAGCCCGCGGGAAGGGGGCGATCAAGAGACCCAGTACTTC

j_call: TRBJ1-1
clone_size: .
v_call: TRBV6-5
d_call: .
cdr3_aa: CASRGVLPTEAFF
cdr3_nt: TGTGCCAGCAGGGGCGTATTGCCCACTGAAGCTTTCTTT

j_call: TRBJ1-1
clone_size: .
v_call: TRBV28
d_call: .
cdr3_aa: CASSDRLNTEAFF
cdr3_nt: TGTGCCAGCAGTGACAGACTGAACACTGAAGCTTTCTTT

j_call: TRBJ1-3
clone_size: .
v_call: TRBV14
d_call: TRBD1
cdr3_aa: CASSQETGTPGNTIYF
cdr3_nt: TGTGCCAGCAGCCAGGAGACAGGGACCCCTGGAAACACCATATATTTT